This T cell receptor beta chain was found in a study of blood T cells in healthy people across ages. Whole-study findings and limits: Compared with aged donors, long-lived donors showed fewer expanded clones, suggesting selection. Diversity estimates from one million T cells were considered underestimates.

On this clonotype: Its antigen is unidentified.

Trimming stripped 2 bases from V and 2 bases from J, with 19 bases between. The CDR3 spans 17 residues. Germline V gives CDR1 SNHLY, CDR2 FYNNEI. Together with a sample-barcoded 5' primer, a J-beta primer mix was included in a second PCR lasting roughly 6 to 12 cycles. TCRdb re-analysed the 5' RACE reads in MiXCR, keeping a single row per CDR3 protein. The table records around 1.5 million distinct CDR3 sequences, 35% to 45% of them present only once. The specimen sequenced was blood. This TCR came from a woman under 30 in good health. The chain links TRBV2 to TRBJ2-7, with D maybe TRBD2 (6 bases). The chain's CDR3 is CASSENWLSGNPYEQYF. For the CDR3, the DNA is TGTGCCAGCAGTGAAAATTGGCTTAGCGGCAACCCCTACGAGCAGTACTTC.